This T cell receptor (beta chain) was captured in a study of cytomegalovirus exposure and HLA in healthy donors. Study-wide points: Several of the most significant clusters were apparently associated with common viral pathogens in a later analysis. Among TCR beta chains, those listed as cytomegalovirus-associated numbered over 150. In a later analysis, a missense DCLRE1C variant was linked to TCR beta V- and J-gene trimming.

CDR3 length: 15 amino acids. V lost 5 bases and J lost 1; bases outside the gene matches: 6. Germline assignment: CDR1 MDHEN and CDR2 SYDVKM. Note on this clone: As yet, its antigen is unknown.

With 60 Vbeta and 13 Jbeta primers, the PCR was carried out. Here immunoSEQ multiplex PCR was the method, and the copy in TCRdb shows in-frame clones only, minus some. The sample carries around 180,000 clones, approximately 80% recorded once. The sample consisted of PBMCs. The J gene is TRBJ1-1, the V gene TRBV28, with 8 bases lining up with TRBD1. This receptor was obtained from a woman aged 40 to 50 in good health and CMV-seronegative. The CDR3 spells CASSPGTGWNTEAFF. For the CDR3, the DNA is TGTGCCAGCAGTCCTGGGACAGGTTGGAACACTGAAGCTTTCTTT.